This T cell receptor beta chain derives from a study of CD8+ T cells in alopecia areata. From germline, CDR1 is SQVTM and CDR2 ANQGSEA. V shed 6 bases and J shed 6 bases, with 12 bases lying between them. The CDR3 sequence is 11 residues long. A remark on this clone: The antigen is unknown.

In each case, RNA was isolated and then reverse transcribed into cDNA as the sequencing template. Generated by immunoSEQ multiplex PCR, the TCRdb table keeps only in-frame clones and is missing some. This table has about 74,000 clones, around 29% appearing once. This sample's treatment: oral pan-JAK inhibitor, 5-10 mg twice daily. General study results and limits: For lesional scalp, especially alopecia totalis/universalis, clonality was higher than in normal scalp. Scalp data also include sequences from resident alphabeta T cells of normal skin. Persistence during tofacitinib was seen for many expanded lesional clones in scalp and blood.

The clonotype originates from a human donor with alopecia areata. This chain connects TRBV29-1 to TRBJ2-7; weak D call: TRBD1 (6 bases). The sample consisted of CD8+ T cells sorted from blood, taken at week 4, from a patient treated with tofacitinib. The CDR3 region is CSVRLGAEQYF. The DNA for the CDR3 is TGCAGCGTCCGACTGGGGGCCGAGCAGTACTTC.